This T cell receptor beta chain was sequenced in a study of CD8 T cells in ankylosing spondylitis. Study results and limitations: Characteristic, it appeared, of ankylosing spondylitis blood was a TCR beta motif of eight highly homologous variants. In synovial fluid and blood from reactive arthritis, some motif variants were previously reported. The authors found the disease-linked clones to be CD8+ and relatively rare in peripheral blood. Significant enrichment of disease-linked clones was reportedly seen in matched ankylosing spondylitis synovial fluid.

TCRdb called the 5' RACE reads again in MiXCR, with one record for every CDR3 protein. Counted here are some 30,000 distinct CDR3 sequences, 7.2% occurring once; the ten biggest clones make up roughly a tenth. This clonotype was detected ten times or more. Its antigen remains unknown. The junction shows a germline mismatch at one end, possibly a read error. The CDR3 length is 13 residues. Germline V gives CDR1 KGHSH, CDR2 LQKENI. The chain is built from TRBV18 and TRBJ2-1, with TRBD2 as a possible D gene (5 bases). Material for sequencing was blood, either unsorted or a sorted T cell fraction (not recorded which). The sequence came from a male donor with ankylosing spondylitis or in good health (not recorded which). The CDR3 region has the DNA TGTACCAGCTCACCTAAGGGAGACAATGAGCAGTTCTTC. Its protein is CTSSPKGDNEQFF.